These 25 T cell receptor beta chains came from one sample sequenced in a study of blood T cells in healthy people across ages. PCR was performed a second time for about 7 to 12 cycles using a sample-barcoded 5' primer and a J-beta primer mix. TCRdb fed the 5' RACE reads into MiXCR, producing one record per CDR3 protein. The sample carries fewer than 800,000 distinct CDR3 sequences, 49% recorded once. The sample was blood. These receptors came from a woman aged 60-70 years in good health.

The sample holds a few counts of this clonotype. J is TRBJ1-1 and V is TRBV3-1, with TRBD1 matching 9 bases. Germline values: CDR1 LGHDT, CDR2 YNNKEL (reference sequence). The CDR3 spans 15 residues. J gave up 1 base and V 3 bases, and 3 bases lay outside the gene matches. As DNA, the CDR3 is TGTGCCAGCAGCCATCAGGACAGGGGGAACACTGAAGCTTTCTTT. Translating gives CASSHQDRGNTEAFF.

The V call is TRBV6-1, the J call TRBJ2-4; 13 bases are shared with TRBD2. V dropped 5 bases and J dropped 13; count of bases not matched to a gene: 20. CDR3 size: 18 residues. Germline V gene sequence: CDR1 MNHNS, CDR2 SASEGT. The DNA of the CDR3 is TGTGCCAGCAGTAAGATGGGACTAGCGGGACTATCCTACGAAGGGCAGTACTTC. It yields the protein CASSKMGLAGLSYEGQYF.

This chain uses TRBV29-1 with TRBJ2-7; 12 bases are a match to TRBD1. The CDR3 contains 14 residues. Germline CDR1 reads SQVTM; CDR2 reads ANQGSEA. V lost 3 bases, J lost 5 bases, and 5 bases stayed unmatched. The CDR3: CSVEGGQGADEQYF. The CDR3 DNA is TGCAGCGTTGAGGGGGGACAGGGGGCGGACGAGCAGTACTTC.

The chain recombines TRBV7-3 with TRBJ2-3; D unresolved. The CDR3 runs to 15 residues. Germline V lookup: CDR1 SGHTA, CDR2 FQGTGA. Trimming cost V 4 bases and J 4 bases, with 15 bases left between them. DNA of the CDR3: TGTGCCAGCAGCTCCGGATCAATCAATGCAGATACGCAGTATTTT. Translating it yields CASSSGSINADTQYF.

Only a few counts were recorded for this clonotype. The chain recombines TRBV5-1 with TRBJ2-7; no clear D. The CDR3 extends over 13 amino acids. Germline V gene sequence: CDR1 SGHRS, CDR2 YFSETQ. V was pared by 4 bases and J by 4 bases, with 12 bases between. The CDR3 region has the DNA TGCGCCAGCAGCCCCGGGCCTAGGTACGAGCAGTACTTC. Translating it yields CASSPGPRYEQYF.

This chain connects TRBV29-1 to TRBJ1-1; weak D call: TRBD1 (5 bases). Germline CDR1 and CDR2: SQVTM and ANQGSEA. This CDR3 is built from 13 residues. Between the trimmed V and J ends, which lost 6 bases and 0 bases, there was a span of 11 bases. The CDR3: CSVLGAMNTEAFF. The CDR3 nucleotides read TGCAGCGTCTTAGGGGCCATGAACACTGAAGCTTTCTTT.

In the case of this clonotype: This may be a read error: a much more frequent sequence differs by one nucleotide. This CDR3 is CASSLRGDLADTQYF. DNA of the CDR3: TGTGCCAGCAGCTTACGTGGGGACCTCGCAGATACGCAGTATTTT. The rearrangement links TRBV7-2 to TRBJ2-3; either TRBD1 or TRBD2 may supply D (5 bases each). This CDR3 is 15 amino acids long. V lost 2 bases to trimming and J lost 4 bases, with 13 bases between them. Per germline, CDR1 SGHTA and CDR2 FQGNSA.

This chain uses TRBV27 with TRBJ1-1; D is uncertain. This CDR3 region has 13 residues. The V and J ends lost 6 bases and 4 bases respectively, with 12 bases between them. CDR1 and CDR2 from the germline V gene are MNHEY and SMNVEV (reference sequence). This chain's CDR3 is CASRRTASTEAFF. For the CDR3, the DNA is TGTGCCAGCAGGAGGACTGCCAGCACTGAAGCTTTCTTT.

This chain uses TRBV4-3 with TRBJ2-3, with D possibly matching TRBD2 (5 bases). The CDR3 is 14 residues long. Germline values: CDR1 LGHNA, CDR2 YSLEER. Trimming left V 1 base short and J 3 bases short, with 8 bases between. The DNA for the CDR3 is TGCGCCAGCAGCCAAGTACTAGGAACAGATACGCAGTATTTT. Its protein product is CASSQVLGTDTQYF.

The chain is built from TRBV5-6 and TRBJ2-3; D is ambiguous. V was cut by 5 bases and J by 8 bases, with 9 bases left in between. Germline assignment: CDR1 SGHDT and CDR2 YYEEEE. This CDR3 has 11 residues. CDR3: CASSLQVTQYF. The CDR3 DNA sequence: TGTGCCAGCAGTCTTCAAGTTACGCAGTATTTT.

In its sample, this clonotype was seen a few times. The V and J genes are TRBV21-1 and TRBJ1-4. TRBV21-1 is designated a pseudogene. CDR3 size: 12 residues. CDR3 sequence (DNA): TGTGCCAGCGGAAGGGTCTTCGAAAAACTGTTTTTT. Translation: CASGRVFEKLFF.

This clonotype was detected only a few times. The V and J genes are TRBV4-3 and TRBJ2-1, with D tentatively TRBD1 (6 bases). Germline CDR1 reads LGHNA; CDR2 reads YSLEER. Trimming took off 5 bases at V and 7 bases at J, with 15 bases between the two ends. The CDR3 has 14 amino acids. The CDR3 coding sequence is TGCGCCAGCAGCTACTATCAAACAGGGAATGAGCAGTTCTTC. It codes for CASSYYQTGNEQFF.

The chain has TRBV13 and TRBJ1-2, with 9 bases fitting TRBD1. CDR1 and CDR2 from the germline V gene are PRHDT and FYEKMQ (reference sequence). With 6 bases clipped from V and 4 bases from J, the junction kept 9 bases outside the gene matches. The CDR3 has 15 residues. The CDR3 loop is CASRRTGGAGYGYTF. In DNA, the CDR3 is TGTGCCAGCAGACGTACAGGGGGCGCTGGCTATGGCTACACCTTC.

For the CDR3, the DNA is TGTGCCAGCAGGGCCCCTGGCGAGACCCAGTACTTC. Its translation is CASRAPGETQYF. The genes are TRBV3-1 and TRBJ2-5; no clear D. V was clipped by 6 bases and J by 5 bases, with 10 bases between them. Germline V gives CDR1 LGHDT, CDR2 YNNKEL (reference sequence). The CDR3 length is 12 residues.

The genes are TRBV28 and TRBJ2-5, with D perhaps TRBD1 (6 bases). Trimming left V 4 bases short and J 11 bases short, with 20 bases between. This CDR3 contains 14 residues. The germline gives CDR1 MDHEN, CDR2 SYDVKM. In DNA form, the CDR3 reads TGTGCCAGCAGTTCATCAGGGGTGGTTAATGAGCAGTACTTC. This translates into CASSSSGVVNEQYF.

The chain links TRBV18 to TRBJ1-1; D unresolved. Trimming shortened V by 0 bases and J by 4 bases, and 12 bases separated the two germline ends. The CDR3 is made up of 15 amino acids. Germline V lookup: CDR1 KGHSH, CDR2 LQKENI. The CDR3 loop reads CASSPPGSVSTEAFF. The CDR3, as DNA: TGTGCCAGCTCACCACCGGGCAGTGTGAGCACTGAAGCTTTCTTT.

The chain carries TRBV20-1 and TRBJ2-1; 12 bases line up with TRBD2. The ends lost 4 bases at V and 4 bases at J; junction bases unmatched: 11. The germline gives CDR1 DFQATT, CDR2 SNEGSKA (reference sequence). The CDR3 extends over 17 amino acids. The CDR3 sequence is CSATTLIGTSGYNEQFF. CDR3 DNA: TGCAGTGCTACGACCCTGATCGGGACTAGCGGGTACAATGAGCAGTTCTTC.

The chain employs TRBV5-1 and TRBJ2-1, with D uncertain. Judging by the DNA end, TRBJ2-7 fits better; the J call may be wrong. Germline V gene sequence: CDR1 SGHRS, CDR2 YFSETQ. This CDR3 comprises 15 residues. As DNA, the CDR3 is TGCGCCAGCAGCTTGTTGGGTTCCCCCTACAATGAGCAGTACTTC. Its translation is CASSLLGSPYNEQYF.

With respect to this clonotype: Compared with germline, one end of the junction differs, possibly owing to a read error. The chain uses TRBV5-1 and TRBJ2-5; 14 positions match TRBD2. Germline V CDR1 and CDR2: SGHRS, YFSETQ. This CDR3 region has 15 residues. Written as DNA, the CDR3 is TGTGCCAGCAGCCCGGGACTAGCGGGGGAAGAGACCCAGTACTTC. Protein product: CASSPGLAGEETQYF.

This chain connects TRBV27 to TRBJ1-1, with D uncertain. The CDR3 totals 13 residues. The V and J ends lost 6 bases and 0 bases respectively, with 8 bases between them. Germline CDR1 is MNHEY and CDR2 is SMNVEV (reference sequence). CDR3 sequence reads: CASRDVVNTEAFF. CDR3 bases: TGTGCCAGCAGGGACGTAGTGAACACTGAAGCTTTCTTT.

The V call is TRBV2, the J call TRBJ2-5, with TRBD1 matching over 10 bases. The J call may be wrong; the DNA end is better matched by TRBJ2-7. This CDR3 is built from 14 residues. Looked up from germline, CDR1 is SNHLY and CDR2 is FYNNEI. The CDR3 loop is CASSTDRGRYEQYF. DNA for the CDR3: TGTGCCAGCAGTACAGACAGGGGGCGTTACGAGCAGTACTTC.

This clonotype was seen many times. This sequence joins TRBV4-3 and TRBJ1-2, with a weak D call TRBD1 (5 bases). This CDR3 contains 16 residues. V gave up 0 bases and J gave up 4 bases, with 15 bases separating them. CDR1 is LGHNA, CDR2 YSLEER, per germline. CDR3 nucleotide sequence: TGCGCCAGCAGCCAAGATTCGGGACGGAGCCCCTATGGCTACACCTTC. Translated, it gives CASSQDSGRSPYGYTF.

The gene calls are TRBV12-3 or TRBV12-4 and TRBJ2-7; no clear D gene. Trimming cost V 3 bases and J 6 bases, with 9 bases left between them. The CDR3 totals 12 residues. CDR3 DNA: TGTGCCAGCAGTTTTTCTCCATCCGAGCAGTACTTC. This codes for CASSFSPSEQYF.

The chain recombines TRBV20-1 with TRBJ2-7; D gene unclear. Germline CDR1 DFQATT, CDR2 SNEGSKA (reference sequence). The CDR3 has 11 amino acids. Trimming took off 8 bases at V and 3 bases at J, with 11 bases between the two ends. CDR3: CSPVALYEQYF. The CDR3 DNA sequence: TGCAGTCCAGTAGCACTCTACGAGCAGTACTTC.

The V gene is TRBV10-3, the J gene TRBJ1-4; D possibly corresponds to TRBD1 (5 bases). V was clipped by 11 bases and J by 6 bases, with 19 bases between them. The CDR3 runs 14 residues. The V gene's germline CDR1 is ENHRY and CDR2 SYGVKD. This CDR3 is CAAGDGPGYEKLFF. As DNA, the CDR3 is TGTGCCGCCGGGGACGGTCCAGGGTATGAAAAACTGTTTTTT.